This T cell receptor (beta chain) comes out of a study of T cell changes during pregnancy in multiple sclerosis. The CDR3 consists of 14 residues. The germline V gene encodes CDR1 SGHDN and CDR2 FVKESK. Germline trimming cut 1 base from V and 14 bases from J; bases unmatched to any gene: 10. Libraries were prepared by immunoSEQ multiplex PCR; TCRdb keeps only in-frame clonotypes and omits some of them. The sample has about 72,000 clones, under 95% seen once. The sample in question was peripheral blood, obtained in the second trimester of pregnancy. The source of this sequence is a female donor with multiple sclerosis, enrolled in a pregnancy study. The chain combines TRBV14 with TRBJ2-4; 8 nucleotides align to TRBD2. CDR3 in amino acids: CASSQGTGGIIKYF. The CDR3 bases are TGTGCCAGCAGCCAAGGGACGGGGGGGATCATAAAGTACTTC.